What follows are 30 T cell receptor beta chains derived from one specimen sequenced in a study of T cell changes during pregnancy in multiple sclerosis. Data came from immunoSEQ multiplex PCR; TCRdb stores just in-frame clones and leaves some out. The data contain 60,000 to 75,000 clones, around 92% of them singletons. This sample comprised peripheral blood, obtained in the second trimester of pregnancy. These receptors originate from a female donor in good health, enrolled as a control in a pregnancy study.

CDR3 DNA sequence: TGTGCCAGCAGTTCCCTAGGACATAATGAAAAACTGTTTTTT. Encoded protein: CASSSLGHNEKLFF. V usage is TRBV28 and J usage is TRBJ1-4; D may be TRBD1 (5 bases). The CDR3 is made up of 14 amino acids. V lost 4 bases to trimming and J lost 4 bases, with 10 bases between them. CDR1 MDHEN and CDR2 SYDVKM come from the germline V gene. The full variable domain, rest sourced from reference TRBV28 and TRBJ1-4, is DVKVTQSSRYLVKRTGEKVFLECVQDMDHENMFWYRQDPGLGLRLIYFSYDVKMKEKGDIPEGYSVSREKKERFSLILESASTNQTSMYLCASSSLGHNEKLFFGSGTQLSVL.

J is TRBJ2-5 and V is TRBV30, with D unresolved. Trimming left V 5 bases short and J 1 base short, with 14 bases between. The germline V gene has CDR1 GTSNPN and CDR2 SVGIG (reference sequence). The CDR3 is 14 amino acids. CDR3 region: CAWGLQAIQETQYF. In DNA, the CDR3 is TGTGCCTGGGGGTTGCAGGCCATCCAAGAGACCCAGTACTTC. The variable domain in full, with the rest retrieved from reference TRBV30 and TRBJ2-5, is SQTIHQWPATLVQPVGSPLSLECTVEGTSNPNLYWYRQAAGRGLQLLFYSVGIGQISSEVPQNLSASRPQDRQFILSSKKLLLSDSGFYLCAWGLQAIQETQYFGPGTRLLVL.

The V call is TRBV7-2, the J call TRBJ1-1; a weak D match, TRBD1 (5 bases). The CDR3 is 18 amino acids. V was trimmed by 7 bases and J by 0 bases, leaving 24 bases between them. In germline, CDR1 is SGHTA, CDR2 FQGNSA. CDR3 in DNA: TGTGCCAGCATCAATGCTATGGGGAGGGGATACATGAACACTGAAGCTTTCTTT. This encodes CASINAMGRGYMNTEAFF.

The chain uses TRBV6-5 and TRBJ2-4; D possibly corresponds to TRBD2 (6 bases). Trimming left V 4 bases short and J 1 base short, with 14 bases between. Germline CDR1 is MNHEY and CDR2 is SVGAGI. The CDR3 contains 16 residues. DNA of the CDR3: TGTGCCAGCAGTTTAATGAGTCGGGGGGCCAAAAACATTCAGTACTTC. Its translation: CASSLMSRGAKNIQYF.

This clone was seen a single time. This chain links TRBV18 with TRBJ2-1; 9 bases line up with TRBD2. The CDR3 consists of 16 residues. Germline V gives CDR1 KGHSH, CDR2 LQKENI. The trim removed 7 bases at V and 1 base at J, leaving 8 bases unmatched. CDR3 bases: TGTGCCAGCTTACCGGGACTAGCTATTTCCTACAATGAGCAGTTCTTC. Protein product: CASLPGLAISYNEQFF.

The genes are TRBV15 and TRBJ1-2; TRBD1 aligns across 11 bases. CDR3 length: 18 residues. V lost 1 base, J lost 4 bases, and 11 bases stayed unmatched. Germline CDR1 and CDR2: LNHNV and YYDKDF (reference sequence). In nucleotides, the CDR3 is TGTGCCACCAGCAGAGTGGGGGACAGGGGGAACCCTCGCTATGGCTACACCTTC. Residues: CATSRVGDRGNPRYGYTF.

The chain is built from TRBV6-6 and TRBJ1-1; D is ambiguous. The CDR3 has 15 residues. The germline gives CDR1 MNHNY, CDR2 SVGAGI (reference sequence). V lost 2 bases and J lost 6, with 16 bases in between. The CDR3 loop is CASSYGDAVNPEAFF. The CDR3 coding sequence is TGTGCCAGCAGTTACGGCGACGCGGTAAATCCTGAAGCTTTCTTT.

The CDR3 DNA follows: TGTGCCAGCAGTGCCGGGACTGCTAATACGCAGTATTTT. Residues: CASSAGTANTQYF. J is TRBJ2-3 and V is TRBV6-5; possible D gene TRBD2, 6 bases. This CDR3 has 13 residues. The ends were cut back, 5 bases at V and 7 bases at J, with 13 bases in the middle. The germline V gene encodes CDR1 MNHEY and CDR2 SVGAGI.

The rearrangement uses TRBV9 and TRBJ1-5; 8 bases match TRBD1. J was trimmed by 3 bases and V by 3 bases; bases with no gene match: 5. The CDR3 loop spans 15 amino acids. From germline, CDR1 is SGDLS and CDR2 YYNGEE. The CDR3 DNA is TGTGCCAGCAGCGAGATGGGACAGGACAATCAGCCCCAGCATTTT. Translation: CASSEMGQDNQPQHF.

This chain uses TRBV5-4 with TRBJ1-1, with a possible D match to TRBD1 (6 bases). V lost 0 bases to trimming and J lost 1 base, with 10 bases between them. Germline CDR1 and CDR2: SGHNT and YYREEE (reference sequence). This CDR3 region has 15 residues. This CDR3 is CASSLGGGQNTEAFF. As DNA, the CDR3 is TGTGCCAGCAGCTTGGGGGGGGGACAGAACACTGAAGCTTTCTTT.

The chain carries TRBV5-1 and TRBJ2-5, with TRBD2 matching 7 bases. Per germline, CDR1 SGHRS and CDR2 YFSETQ. The ends lost 1 base at V and 4 bases at J; junction bases unmatched: 4. The CDR3 runs to 14 residues. CDR3: CASSLSGGAETQYF. The CDR3 DNA reads TGCGCCAGCAGCTTGTCGGGAGGCGCAGAGACCCAGTACTTC.

The V gene is TRBV19, the J gene TRBJ1-1; tentative D call: TRBD1 (5 bases). The V and J ends lost 1 base and 2 bases respectively, with 11 bases between them. The CDR3 is 15 residues long. CDR1 is LNHDA, CDR2 SQIVND, per germline (reference sequence). CDR3 DNA: TGTGCCAGTAGTATAGGTTCGGGGGGAAACACTGAAGCTTTCTTT. Amino acid sequence: CASSIGSGGNTEAFF.

The J gene is TRBJ2-7, the V gene TRBV5-1; TRBD2 agrees at 14 bases. CDR3 length: 18 residues. The trim removed 0 bases at V and 2 bases at J, leaving 7 bases unmatched. Per the germline V gene, CDR1 is SGHRS and CDR2 is YFSETQ. The CDR3 reads CASSLGGLAGGRTYEQYF. In nucleotides, the CDR3 is TGCGCCAGCAGCTTGGGAGGACTAGCGGGAGGAAGGACCTACGAGCAGTACTTC.

The chain joins TRBV7-3 to TRBJ1-2; no firm D call. Trimming removed 0 bases from V and 2 bases from J, with 10 bases in between. Germline values: CDR1 SGHTA, CDR2 FQGTGA. The CDR3 has 15 amino acids. CDR3 bases: TGTGCCAGCAGCTTAACGCCAGCGAAGAACTATGGCTACACCTTC. Residues: CASSLTPAKNYGYTF.

This chain uses TRBV9 with TRBJ1-4, with D perhaps matching TRBD1 (5 bases). The CDR3 runs 14 residues. Germline V gene data show CDR1 as SGDLS and CDR2 as YYNGEE. The V end was cut by 4 bases, the J end by 10 bases, with 17 bases between. DNA of the CDR3: TGTGCCAGCAGCAAGACAGAAGGGCACCCAAAACTGTTTTTT. It specifies CASSKTEGHPKLFF. Based on the CDR3 plus reference TRBV9 and TRBJ1-4, the full variable domain is DSGVTQTPKHLITATGQRVTLRCSPRSGDLSVYWYQQSLDQGLQFLIQYYNGEERAKGNILERFSAQQFPDLHSELNLSSLELGDSALYFCASSKTEGHPKLFFGSGTQLSVL.

The CDR3 nucleotides read TGCGCCAGCAGCTCCCCCAAGGAGGGGATAATTTACGAGCAGTACTTC. Amino acid sequence: CASSSPKEGIIYEQYF. This sequence joins TRBV5-1 and TRBJ2-7; TRBD2 is a possible D gene (6 bases). This CDR3 is 16 amino acids long. The germline V gene has CDR1 SGHRS and CDR2 YFSETQ. Trimming took 3 bases from V and 4 from J, leaving 20 bases between them.

The rearrangement uses TRBV7-8 and TRBJ1-2, with D unresolved. V was clipped by 1 base and J by 7 bases, with 19 bases between them. This CDR3 is built from 16 residues. The germline gives CDR1 SGHVS, CDR2 FQNEAQ. The CDR3 nucleotides read TGTGCCAGCAGCTTAGGGCCCGCCGAGGGAAGCGGTGGCTACACCTTC. It specifies CASSLGPAEGSGGYTF.

The rearrangement uses TRBV6-1 and TRBJ2-7; D is unclear. Germline values: CDR1 MNHNS, CDR2 SASEGT. Trimming took off 3 bases at V and 3 bases at J, with 12 bases between the two ends. This CDR3 spans 14 amino acids. In DNA, the CDR3 is TGTGCCAGCAGTGAGGGCAGGCTACGCTACGAGCAGTACTTC. Residues: CASSEGRLRYEQYF.

The chain carries TRBV19 and TRBJ1-2, with D unresolved. V was cut by 3 bases and J by 2 bases, with 10 bases left in between. The CDR3 is 14 amino acids. Germline V gene lookup returns CDR1 LNHDA and CDR2 SQIVND (reference sequence). CDR3 region: CASSIGRMNYGYTF. CDR3 nucleotide sequence: TGTGCCAGTAGTATTGGCAGGATGAACTATGGCTACACCTTC.

This chain links TRBV7-9 with TRBJ1-1; no firm D call. Germline loops: CDR1 SEHNR, CDR2 FQNEAQ (reference sequence). V was cut by 5 bases and J by 0 bases, with 13 bases left in between. This CDR3 has 15 amino acids. CDR3 amino acids: CASSPILGMNTEAFF. The CDR3 bases are TGTGCCAGCAGCCCTATTTTGGGCATGAACACTGAAGCTTTCTTT.

The rearrangement links TRBV27 to TRBJ2-7, with 14 bases lining up with TRBD2. Germline values: CDR1 MNHEY, CDR2 SMNVEV (reference sequence). V trimming: 6 bases; J trimming: 3 bases; junction bases outside the gene matches: 4. CDR3 length equals 15 residues. DNA of the CDR3: TGTGCCAGCAGGTTGGGACTAGCGGGAGTCTACGAGCAGTACTTC. It specifies CASRLGLAGVYEQYF.

The chain joins TRBV7-8 to TRBJ2-7, with D possibly being TRBD1 (6 bases). The CDR3 has 15 residues. V lost 5 bases and J lost 0, with 14 bases in between. Germline V gives CDR1 SGHVS, CDR2 FQNEAQ. The CDR3 nucleotides read TGTGCCAGCAGCCTCCCGACAGGTAGCTCCTACGAGCAGTACTTC. Its translation is CASSLPTGSSYEQYF.

V and J are TRBV25-1 and TRBJ1-5; possibly TRBD1 for D (5 bases). The germline gives CDR1 MGHDK, CDR2 SYGVNS. The ends were cut back, 3 bases at V and 7 bases at J, with 16 bases in the middle. The CDR3 is 15 residues long. The CDR3 region is CASSDLEGDWQPQHF. The CDR3, as DNA: TGTGCCAGCAGTGATTTGGAAGGGGATTGGCAGCCCCAGCATTTT.

The gene calls are TRBV5-5 and TRBJ1-2; possible D gene TRBD1, 5 bases. Trimming pared 0 bases from V and 2 bases from J, leaving 11 bases between. Germline CDR1 SGHKS, CDR2 YYEKEE (reference sequence). There are 15 residues in the CDR3. CDR3 protein: CASSLAGQGNYGYTF. CDR3 coding DNA: TGTGCCAGCAGCTTGGCCGGGCAGGGAAACTATGGCTACACCTTC.

The sample holds one count of this clone. The genes are TRBV10-2 and TRBJ2-7; 14 nucleotides match TRBD2. Germline lookup yields CDR1 WSHSY and CDR2 SAAADI. The V and J ends lost 2 bases and 5 bases, in that order; junction bases with no gene match: 2. The CDR3 sequence is 15 residues long. CDR3 loop: CASSEAGLAGDEQYF. Written as DNA, the CDR3 is TGCGCCAGCAGTGAGGCGGGACTAGCGGGAGACGAGCAGTACTTC.

The chain couples TRBV18 to TRBJ2-7; D possibly corresponds to TRBD2 (5 bases). V lost 3 bases to trimming and J lost 2 bases, with 17 bases between them. The CDR3 extends over 16 amino acids. Germline V gene sequence: CDR1 KGHSH, CDR2 LQKENI. CDR3 region: CASSPASGGRTYEQYF. The CDR3 bases are TGTGCCAGCTCACCCGCCTCAGGCGGGCGAACCTACGAGCAGTACTTC.

The rearrangement joins TRBV4-3 to TRBJ2-1, with TRBD2 matching 14 bases. Germline V lookup: CDR1 LGHNA, CDR2 YSLEER. This CDR3 has 19 residues. V gave up 4 bases and J gave up 0 bases; unmatched junction bases: 8. The DNA of the CDR3 is TGCGCCAGCAGCCCCCGGGGACTAGCGGGAGCGAGCTCCTACAATGAGCAGTTCTTC. This codes for CASSPRGLAGASSYNEQFF.

The chain joins TRBV19 to TRBJ2-6, with D maybe TRBD2 (6 bases). V was shortened by 1 base and J by 4 bases, with 17 bases between the two germline ends. Germline loops: CDR1 LNHDA, CDR2 SQIVND (reference sequence). This CDR3 region has 18 residues. The CDR3 bases are TGTGCCAGTAGTATAGGCGGGACGCCCTGGCTCGGGGCCAACGTCCTGACTTTC. It yields the protein CASSIGGTPWLGANVLTF.

This chain uses TRBV7-9 with TRBJ2-2; tentative D call: TRBD2 (6 bases). Trimming left V 5 bases short and J 4 bases short, with 14 bases between. The CDR3 spans 15 residues. The germline V gene encodes CDR1 SEHNR and CDR2 FQNEAQ (reference sequence). Here the CDR3 reads CASSPLATVTGELFF. CDR3 sequence (DNA): TGTGCCAGCAGCCCTCTAGCGACAGTCACCGGGGAGCTGTTTTTT.

J is TRBJ2-1 and V is TRBV7-2; 7 nucleotides agree with TRBD2. Germline trimming cut 5 bases from V and 7 bases from J; bases unmatched to any gene: 8. The CDR3 consists of 14 residues. Germline CDR1 SGHTA, CDR2 FQGNSA. The CDR3 is CASSPQREGNEQFF. As DNA, the CDR3 is TGTGCCAGCAGCCCCCAGAGGGAGGGAAATGAGCAGTTCTTC.